Following are 14 T cell receptor beta chains from one sample sequenced in a study of tissue T cells after allogeneic stem cell transplantation (dated by TCRdb to about 2022). The sample's time point label, decoded: mouse harvest day 7 after allogeneic transplant. Mouse grafts consisting of 10^7 T-cell-depleted bone marrow cells combined with 10^6 splenic CD5+ T cells were administered by tail vein injection. Library preparation was by the immunoSEQ multiplex PCR assay. The immuneACCESS repertoire file appears here via TCRdb, limited to in-frame rearrangements. These files lack a portion of the clones; in checked studies, under half of the deficit traces to unresolved V genes, and the cause of the others is not known. The sample table records fewer than 7,500 clones; 45% to 50% of these occur just once. The leading ten clones occupy 3% to 4.5% of the sample. The sequenced sample was gut tissue. These TCRs come from a female BALB/c mouse given C57BL/6 T cells with graft-versus-host disease after an allogeneic hematopoietic cell transplant.

This clone was seen a handful of times. Gene names and germline match the mouse. The read ends 1 residue shy of where the CDR3 ends; the end is completed using the germline J gene. The chain is built from TRBV26 and TRBJ1-2; weak D call: TRBD1 (6 bases). Trimming cost V 4 bases and J 2 bases, with 11 bases left between them. Germline values: CDR1 KGHPV, CDR2 FQNQEV (reference sequence). The CDR3 totals 14 residues. The CDR3 region is CASSRGQRNSDYTF. CDR3 DNA (partial): TGTGCCAGCAGTCGGGGGCAGAGGAACTCCGACTACACC.

Of note for this clone: The listed genes are named as in mouse. The CDR3 end is not reached by the read, which stops 1 residue before it; the germline J gene fills it in. The J gene is TRBJ1-3, the V gene TRBV17; 7 bases match TRBD1. Trimming took 3 bases from V and 4 from J; bases not matched to a gene: 0. Germline V gene lookup returns CDR1 MNHDT and CDR2 YYDKIL. The CDR3 runs 13 residues. CDR3 sequence reads: CASSRDRGNTLYF. The covered CDR3 bases are TGTGCTAGCAGTAGGGACAGGGGAAATACGCTCTAT.

There are a few counts of this clone. Gene labels here are mouse ones. The read terminates 1 residue before the CDR3 end, so the remaining end is supplied by the germline J gene. This chain links TRBV12-1 with TRBJ2-7; 12 nucleotides match TRBD2. The germline gives CDR1 SGHSN, CDR2 HYEKVE. This CDR3 spans 15 amino acids. V lost 2 bases to trimming and J lost 6 bases; unmatched junction nucleotides: 7. Partial CDR3 DNA: TGTGCCAGCTCTCGTGGGCCGGGACTGGGGGGTGAACAGTAC. Amino acid sequence: CASSRGPGLGGEQY. The full CDR3 is CASSRGPGLGGEQYF.

As to this clone: Genes here carry mouse names. The observed sequence ends 1 residue before the CDR3 terminus, with the missing tail filled in from the germline J gene. The chain couples TRBV1 to TRBJ2-4; 9 bases agree with TRBD1. Germline values: CDR1 NSQYPW, CDR2 LRSPGD (reference sequence). V trimming: 1 base; J trimming: 7 bases; junction bases outside the gene matches: 3. The CDR3 totals 14 residues. CDR3 DNA, as far as it was read: TGCACCTGCAGTGCAGTCCGGGACAGGGACACCTTGTAC. Its translation: CTCSAVRDRDTLY. The full-length CDR3 reads as CTCSAVRDRDTLYF.

As concerns this clone: Mouse names are used for the genes. The read ends 1 residue before the CDR3 terminus; that terminus is restored from the germline J gene. The rearrangement uses TRBV26 and TRBJ2-4; D may be TRBD1 (5 bases). Germline V gene data show CDR1 as KGHPV and CDR2 as FQNQEV (reference sequence). This CDR3 contains 14 residues. With 3 bases removed from V and 0 bases from J, the gap between germline ends came to 7 bases. The part of the CDR3 DNA that was read is TGTGCCAGCAGTCTACAGGAGAGTCAAAACACCTTGTAC. This encodes CASSLQESQNTLY. Given in full, the CDR3 is CASSLQESQNTLYF. The variable domain in full, completed from reference TRBV26 and TRBJ2-4, reads NSKVIQTPRYLVKGQGQKAKMRCIPEKGHPVVFWYQQNKNNEFKFLINFQNQEVLQQIDMTEKRFSAECPSNSPCSLEIQSSEAGDSALYLCASSLQESQNTLYFGAGTRLSVL.

About this clone itself: The genes and germline here are from mouse. The CDR3 DNA, read in part, is TGCTCCAGCAGTCAAGGACAGAATTCTGGAAATACGCTCTAT. Protein sequence: CSSSQGQNSGNTLY. The whole CDR3 protein reads CSSSQGQNSGNTLYF. This chain joins TRBV23 and TRBJ1-3; no check of the table's D call, TRBD1, against the DNA was made. The CDR3 end lies 1 residue beyond the end of the read and is filled in from the germline J gene. The CDR3 sequence is 15 residues long. Germline loops: CDR1 KGHTA, CDR2 FQNQQP.

This clone appeared a few times. Any gene name here is a mouse gene name. The read falls 1 residue short of the CDR3 end, and the missing part is taken from the germline J gene. The rearrangement uses TRBV26 and TRBJ2-4; D unclear. With 3 bases removed from V and 0 bases from J, the gap between germline ends came to 4 bases. The CDR3 has 13 amino acids. In germline, CDR1 is KGHPV, CDR2 FQNQEV (reference sequence). The CDR3 here is CASSLHSQNTLYF. The sequenced part of the CDR3 DNA is TGTGCCAGCAGTCTTCACAGTCAAAACACCTTGTAC.

Points on this clone: These gene names are mouse names. The read terminates 1 residue ahead of where the CDR3 ends, so the germline J gene completes it. The rearrangement joins TRBV23 to TRBJ2-7; TRBD2 is taken as the D call from the table, unchecked against the DNA. CDR3 size: 14 residues. The germline V gene encodes CDR1 KGHTA and CDR2 FQNQQP. The sequenced CDR3 bases are TGCTCCAGCAGTCGGACTGGGGGGAGCTATGAACAGTAC. Its translation is CSSSRTGGSYEQY. The full CDR3 reads CSSSRTGGSYEQYF.

On this clone itself: The genes are named according to mouse. The DNA ends 1 residue before the CDR3 does, and the rest of the CDR3 is filled in from the germline J gene. The chain recombines TRBV1 with TRBJ2-7; D is uncertain. This CDR3 has 12 residues. Trimming removed 6 bases from V and 4 bases from J, with 10 bases in between. CDR1 and CDR2 (germline): NSQYPW, LRSPGD (reference sequence). The sequenced CDR3 bases are TGCACCTGCAGGGTAGGCAGTTATGAACAGTAC. It yields the protein CTCRVGSYEQY. The CDR3, in full, reads CTCRVGSYEQYF. Filled out from reference TRBV1 and TRBJ2-7, the complete variable domain reads VTLLEQNPRWRLVPRGQAVNLRCILKNSQYPWMSWYQQDLQKQLQWLFTLRSPGDKEVKSLPGADYLATRVTDTELRLQVANMSQGRTLYCTCRVGSYEQYFGPGTRLTVL.

Comment on this clone: Mouse names are used for the genes. The read halts 1 residue ahead of the CDR3 end, with the missing end drawn from the germline J gene. The chain joins TRBV13-2 to TRBJ2-5; TRBD2 matches 8 bases. The CDR3 loop spans 16 amino acids. Germline V CDR1 and CDR2: NNHNN, SYGAGS (reference sequence). The junction had 6 bases not matched to a gene; V was cut back by 2 bases and J by 1 base. The part of the CDR3 DNA that was read is TGTGCCAGCGGTGACCCCGCTGGGGGGTACCAAGACACCCAGTAC. This sequence encodes CASGDPAGGYQDTQY. The entire CDR3 sequence reads CASGDPAGGYQDTQYF.

This clone showed up just a few times. The genes are named according to mouse. The sequenced fragment ends 1 residue before the CDR3 boundary, so the rest is inferred from the germline J gene. The J gene is TRBJ1-2, the V gene TRBV20; weak D call: TRBD1 (5 bases). The CDR3 is made up of 15 amino acids. Germline V lookup: CDR1 GFQATS, CDR2 STVNSAI. Trimming took off 0 bases at V and 2 bases at J, with 13 bases between the two ends. CDR3 residues: CGARDWGGSNSDYTF. Incomplete CDR3 DNA: TGTGGTGCTAGGGATTGGGGGGGTAGTAACTCCGACTACACC. Using reference TRBV20 and TRBJ1-2 for the parts outside the CDR3, the full variable domain is GALVYQYPRRTICKSGTSMRMECQAVGFQATSVAWYRQSPQKTFELIALSTVNSAIKYEQNFTQEKFPISHPNLSFSSMTVLNAYLEDRGLYLCGARDWGGSNSDYTFGSGTRLLVI.

This clone qualifies as medium-sized (0.01 to 0.1%). Gene names are the mouse ones. Sequencing ends 1 residue short of the CDR3 end; the germline J gene provides the rest. This sequence joins TRBV16 and TRBJ2-7, with 10 positions matching TRBD2. Germline loops: CDR1 SGHSA, CDR2 FRNQAP. J gave up 6 bases and V 1 base, and 3 bases lay outside the gene matches. The CDR3 totals 14 residues. The sequenced CDR3 bases are TGTGCAAGCAGCTTAGCTGGGGGGGCGTTTGAACAGTAC. This translates into CASSLAGGAFEQY. The full-length CDR3 reads as CASSLAGGAFEQYF.

This clone is categorized as medium-sized. The listed genes are named as in mouse. Read coverage stops 1 residue before the CDR3 terminus; the germline J gene supplies the remainder. The chain employs TRBV13-1 and TRBJ2-7; 14 bases fit TRBD2. Germline V gene lookup returns CDR1 NSHNY and CDR2 SYGAGN. The V gene end was trimmed by 3 bases and the J gene end by 6 bases; junction bases not matched to a gene: 2. The CDR3 has 14 amino acids. The CDR3 bases that were read are TGTGCCAGCAGTGCGGGACTGGGGGGGCGTGAACAGTAC. Translated: CASSAGLGGREQY. The full CDR3 reads CASSAGLGGREQYF.

Judged by abundance, this clone is medium-sized (0.01 to 0.1%). Genes and germline are mouse. The read comes to an end 1 residue before the CDR3 does, leaving the germline J gene to fill in the end. The chain combines TRBV13-3 with TRBJ2-7; 8 nucleotides agree with TRBD2. There are 15 residues in the CDR3. V was clipped by 0 bases and J by 5 bases; unmatched bases: 7. Germline V CDR1 and CDR2: NNHDY, SYVADS. CDR3 DNA, as far as it was read: TGTGCCAGCAGTGATGCATGGGGGGGGGTCCATGAACAGTAC. Protein product: CASSDAWGGVHEQY. The CDR3, in full, reads CASSDAWGGVHEQYF.